The clone carrying this TCR beta chain has only one observation. PCR involved 60 Vbeta and 13 Jbeta primers. Clones were sequenced by immunoSEQ multiplex PCR, and TCRdb holds only the in-frame ones, with some missing. The data contain 150,000 or so clones, about 70% of them singletons. The length of the CDR3 is 15 residues. From germline, CDR1 is ENHRY and CDR2 SYGVKD. Germline trimming cut 10 bases from V and 2 bases from J; bases unmatched to any gene: 7. This entry belongs to a study of cytomegalovirus exposure and HLA in healthy donors. Sequenced sample: PBMCs. The receptor's source is an older woman in good health and CMV-seropositive. This chain joins TRBV10-3 and TRBJ2-6, with TRBD1 matching 8 bases. The CDR3 here is CATKTGVAGANVLTF. The DNA for the CDR3 is TGTGCCACCAAGACAGGGGTGGCTGGGGCCAACGTCCTGACTTTC.